This note documents a single TCR beta chain sequence. Its antigen is as yet unknown. There were TCR beta CDR3 regions amplified from RNA transcripts. HTBI primers were used for first-round RT-PCR of the TCR CDR3. TCRdb ran MiXCR on the multiplex PCR reads and lists one entry per CDR3 protein. The sample gives 700,000 or so distinct CDR3 sequences, 14% of which show up once; around 12% is in the top ten. Looked up from germline, CDR1 is MNHEY and CDR2 is SMNVEV (reference sequence). CDR3 length: 12 residues. V lost 6 bases, J lost 4 bases, and 7 bases lay in between. The data belong to a study of T cells in Graves' hyperthyroidism and ophthalmopathy. General study points: Ophthalmopathy cases were set apart from stable hyperthyroidism by a 13 V-J model.

The source of this sequence is a woman in her forties or fifties with Graves' ophthalmopathy. The sequencing sample was made of blood. This rearrangement joins TRBV27 to TRBJ2-1; no clear D. CDR3: CASRTLYNEQFF. The CDR3 DNA reads TGTGCCAGCAGGACCCTGTACAATGAGCAGTTCTTC.